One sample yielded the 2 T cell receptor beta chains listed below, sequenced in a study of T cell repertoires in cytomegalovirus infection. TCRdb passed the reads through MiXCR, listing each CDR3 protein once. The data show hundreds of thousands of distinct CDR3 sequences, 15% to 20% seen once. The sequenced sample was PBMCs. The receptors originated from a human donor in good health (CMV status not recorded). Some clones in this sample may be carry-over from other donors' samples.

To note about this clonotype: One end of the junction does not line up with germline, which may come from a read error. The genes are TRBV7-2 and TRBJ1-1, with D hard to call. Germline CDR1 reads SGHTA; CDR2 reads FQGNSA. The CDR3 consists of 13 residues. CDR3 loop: CASSFSLNSEAFF. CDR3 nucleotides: TGTGCCAGCAGCTTTTCGTTGAACAGTGAAGCTTTCTTT.

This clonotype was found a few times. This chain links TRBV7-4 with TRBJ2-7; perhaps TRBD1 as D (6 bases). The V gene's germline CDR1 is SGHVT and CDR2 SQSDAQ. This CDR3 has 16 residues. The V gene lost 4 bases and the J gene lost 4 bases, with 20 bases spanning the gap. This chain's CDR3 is CASSSLATGQTYEQYF. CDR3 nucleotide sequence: TGTGCCAGCAGCTCCCTCGCTACCGGACAGACGTACGAGCAGTACTTC.